Listed below are T cell receptor beta chains from one sample, sequenced in a study of blood T cell repertoires in COVID-19. The data were produced by immunoSEQ multiplex PCR, yet TCRdb's version contains in-frame clones alone and is incomplete. The sample consists of 70,000 or so clones, 90% of them appearing once. The source material was peripheral blood. The receptor set was obtained from a woman over 75 with active COVID-19. Both conserved end residues are part of each CDR3. The D gene is left open where the match is weak. A row's size may be missing; if present it is once, few, many or a size class.

once	TRBJ2-2	TRBV9	TRBD2	TGTGCCAGCAGCGTATTAGCGGGAGGGAACACCGGGGAGCTGTTTTTT	CASSVLAGGNTGELFF
NA	TRBJ1-1	TRBV7-8	NA	TGTGCCAGCAGCAGACAGACCTGGGACACTGAAGCTTTCTTT	CASSRQTWDTEAFF
NA	TRBJ1-3	TRBV7-2	NA	TGTGCCAGCAGCTGGGGACATTGGAGCTCTGGAAACACCATATATTTT	CASSWGHWSSGNTIYF
NA	TRBJ2-1	TRBV18	TRBD1	TGTGCCAGCTCACCACTGGACAGGGGGGAGCAGTTCTTC	CASSPLDRGEQFF
few	TRBJ2-7	TRBV6-5	TRBD2	TGTGCCAGCAGTCTGACTAGCGGAAGCTCCTACGAGCAGTACTTC	CASSLTSGSSYEQYF
NA	TRBJ2-1	TRBV5-1	NA	TGCGCCAGCAGCTTGGTCGGGAGCTCCTACAATGAGCAGTTCTTC	CASSLVGSSYNEQFF
once	TRBJ2-1	TRBV7-2	TRBD2	TGTGCCAGCAGCTTAGAACTTAGCGGGGTCTCCTACAATGAGCAGTTCTTC	CASSLELSGVSYNEQFF
NA	TRBJ2-7	TRBV7-9	TRBD2	TGTGCCAGCAGCTTAGGCGGGAGCTTCTACGAGCAGTACTTC	CASSLGGSFYEQYF
NA	TRBJ1-1	TRBV18	NA	TGTGCCAGCTCACGCGCCGTGGGGGGCACTGAAGCTTTCTTT	CASSRAVGGTEAFF
NA	TRBJ1-1	TRBV2	NA	TGTGCCAGCAGTGATCAGGGAAGCACTGAAGCTTTCTTT	CASSDQGSTEAFF
once	TRBJ2-5	TRBV6-6	NA	NA	CASSTSGGQETQYF
NA	TRBJ2-3	TRBV15	TRBD2	TGTGCCACCAGCACCGCCCCGGGGTCTGCGGCTAGCGGGACGGTATTCGCAGATACGCAGTATTTT	CATSTAPGSAASGTVFADTQYF
NA	TRBJ2-7	TRBV11-1	TRBD1	TGTGCCAGCAGCTTAGCGGGGACAGCCTACGAGCAGTACTTC	CASSLAGTAYEQYF
NA	TRBJ2-6	TRBV19	NA	TGTGCCAGTAGTATAGGGGCAGGGGCCAACGTCCTGACTTTC	CASSIGAGANVLTF
NA	TRBJ1-2	TRBV7-2	TRBD1	TGTGCCAGCAGCTTATATTCCCCCTTCCCGACAGGGGGTCATGGCTACACCTTC	CASSLYSPFPTGGHGYTF
NA	TRBJ1-2	TRBV27	NA	TGTGCCAGCAGTTCCCCCCGGGACAACAACTATGGCTACACCTTC	CASSSPRDNNYGYTF
NA	TRBJ2-3	TRBV11-2	NA	TGTGCCAGCAGCGGCGGGACTCCTACTCGCCCTCCAGATACGCAGTATTTT	CASSGGTPTRPPDTQYF
NA	TRBJ1-4	TRBV5-4	NA	TGTGCCAGCAGCCCATACACAGGAAAAGGAGAAAAACTGTTTTTT	CASSPYTGKGEKLFF
NA	TRBJ2-1	TRBV19	NA	TGTGCCAGCCAAGGCCCCGGGACTCCGACCTACAATGAGCAGTTCTTC	CASQGPGTPTYNEQFF
NA	TRBJ2-1	TRBV19	NA	TGTGCCAGTAGTATAGGGCCAACCTCCTACAATGAGCAGTTCTTC	CASSIGPTSYNEQFF
once	TRBJ2-7	TRBV5-5	TRBD2	TGTGCCAGCAGCTGGACTAGCGACTCCTACGAGCAGTACTTC	CASSWTSDSYEQYF
few	TRBJ1-6	TRBV7-9	TRBD1	TGTGCCAGCAGCCCCCGGGACAGGGGTTCGATAGATAATTCACCCCTCCACTTT	CASSPRDRGSIDNSPLHF
NA	TRBJ2-1	TRBV29-1	TRBD2	TGCAGCGTGACCCTGAGACTAGCGGGGCACAATGAGCAGTTCTTC	CSVTLRLAGHNEQFF
NA	TRBJ2-4	TRBV18	TRBD2	TGTGCCAGCTCACCGCGGGAGAGGACCAAAAACATTCAGTACTTC	CASSPRERTKNIQYF
NA	TRBJ2-7	TRBV10-3	NA	TGTGCCATCAGCGCCCCGGCCCTTAGCTTCCGCGAGCAGTACTTC	CAISAPALSFREQYF
NA	TRBJ2-1	TRBV9	NA	TGTGCCAGCAGCGGCCTCACAGGGAGCTCCTACAATGAGCAGTTCTTC	CASSGLTGSSYNEQFF
NA	TRBJ2-5	TRBV5-1	NA	TGCGCCAGCAGCTTAGAGGGAGCAGTATCTGAGACCCAGTACTTC	CASSLEGAVSETQYF
once	TRBJ1-4	TRBV2	NA	TGTGCCAGCAAGGGGCAGGGTGTGAGTTCTGAAAAACTGTTTTTT	CASKGQGVSSEKLFF
NA	TRBJ2-6	TRBV4-3	NA	TGCGCCAGCAGCCAGGAGGCAACTGCGGCCAACGTCCTGACTTTC	CASSQEATAANVLTF
NA	TRBJ1-5	TRBV28	TRBD1	TGTGCCAGCAGCCGGACAGGGGGCGTGGGTCAGCCCCAGCATTTT	CASSRTGGVGQPQHF
NA	TRBJ2-1	TRBV7-3	TRBD2	TGTGCCAGCACTCCCGGACTAGCGGGATTTAATGAGCAGTTCTTC	CASTPGLAGFNEQFF
NA	TRBJ1-5	TRBV4-1	TRBD1	TGCGCCAGCAGCCAGGACAGGGGCCATAGCAATCAGCCCCAGCATTTT	CASSQDRGHSNQPQHF